This T cell receptor (beta chain) was obtained from a study of T-cell reconstitution after alpha-beta-depleted transplantation in children. This clonotype has at least ten counts. Antigen: not known. Study observations and caveats: Reported findings indicate that, about two months after transplant, alpha-beta T cells came from several hundred expanded clones, which were derived from non-depleted graft cells.

CDR1 is SGHKS, CDR2 YYEKEE, per germline (reference sequence). Trimming stripped 2 bases from V and 0 bases from J, with 6 bases between. The CDR3 sequence is 14 residues long. Construction of the TCRbeta library involved unique molecular identifiers. TCRdb called the PCR reads again in MiXCR, with one record for every CDR3 protein. This sample has some 190,000 distinct CDR3 sequences, with around 10% found just once. This material consisted of PBMCs, taken before TCRalphabeta/CD19-depleted stem cell transplant. The TCR originated in a boy between 2 and 10 years old with acute myeloid leukemia, due to receive a stem cell transplant. V and J are TRBV5-5 and TRBJ1-5; D is ambiguous. For the CDR3, the DNA is TGTGCCAGCAGCTTCGAGCATAGCAATCAGCCCCAGCATTTT. Protein: CASSFEHSNQPQHF.